The 29 T cell receptor beta chains in this list originate from one sample, sequenced in a study of CD8+ T cells in alopecia areata. The authors extracted RNA and reverse transcribed it into cDNA as the sequencing template. Using immunoSEQ multiplex PCR, the repertoire was profiled, and TCRdb retains in-frame clones only, with some absent. The record shows around 300,000 clones for this sample, with no singletons present. Separation of pooled cutaneous lymph node cells was by sorting with CD4, CD8alpha, NKG2D, NKG2ACE and other markers. Sequencing was done on a sample of CD4+ T cells sorted from a lymph node. The receptors were gathered from a C3H/HeJ mouse with alopecia areata. Strain haplotype at MHC: H2-k.

To note about this clone: Mouse gene names and germline throughout. The missing CDR3 end, 4 residues past where the read stops, is filled in from the germline J gene. The chain uses TRBV31 and TRBJ2-3; 9 positions match TRBD1. The CDR3 length is 14 residues. Germline V gene lookup returns CDR1 GKSSPN and CDR2 SITVG. V dropped 3 bases and J dropped 3; count of bases not matched to a gene: 4. CDR3 residues: CAWRPGQGAETLYF. CDR3 bases read: TGTGCCTGGAGGCCGGGACAGGGAGCAGAA.

A word on this clone: Gene names refer to mouse genes. Other DNA sequences within the sample encode an identical CDR3. CDR3 in amino acids: CTCSADGGGYAEQFF. The covered CDR3 bases are TGCACCTGCAGTGCAGATGGGGGTGGCTATGCT. The chain recombines TRBV1 with TRBJ2-1, with D perhaps TRBD2 (6 bases). Sequencing ends 4 residues short of the CDR3 end; the germline J gene provides the rest. The germline V gene has CDR1 NSQYPW and CDR2 LRSPGD (reference sequence). The V end lost 0 bases, the J end lost 3 bases, and 9 bases lay between the germline ends. The CDR3 consists of 15 residues. Full variable domain (remainder filled in from reference TRBV1 and TRBJ2-1): VTLLEQNPRWRLVPRGQAVNLRCILKNSQYPWMSWYQQDLQKQLQWLFTLRSPGDKEVKSLPGADYLATRVTDTELRLQVANMSQGRTLYCTCSADGGGYAEQFFGPGTRLTVL.

The table lists this clone with a few counts. Genes here carry mouse names. Coverage ceases 4 residues before the CDR3 finishes, and the germline J gene fills in the end. The chain links TRBV19 to TRBJ2-3, with 8 bases lining up with TRBD2. Germline lookup yields CDR1 FNHDT and CDR2 SITEND (reference sequence). V shed 3 bases and J 0 bases; nucleotides not matched to a gene: 9. This CDR3 region has 17 residues. CDR3 in amino acids: CASSRVWGVSSAETLYF. The CDR3 bases that were read are TGTGCCAGCAGTAGAGTCTGGGGGGTCTCTAGTGCAGAA. Full variable domain (outside the CDR3, taken from reference TRBV19 and TRBJ2-3): GGIITQTPKFLIGQEGQKLTLKCQQNFNHDTMYWYRQDSGKGLRLIYYSITENDLQKGDLSEGYDASREKKSSFSLTVTSAQKNEMAVFLCASSRVWGVSSAETLYFGSGTRLTVL.

Only a few counts were recorded for this clone. Gene names and germline refer to mouse. The read halts 4 residues ahead of the CDR3 end, with the missing end drawn from the germline J gene. This rearrangement joins TRBV19 to TRBJ2-3; D is undetermined. Trimming took off 3 bases at V and 0 bases at J, with 11 bases between the two ends. CDR1 is FNHDT, CDR2 SITEND, per germline (reference sequence). The CDR3 runs to 15 residues. The CDR3 is CASSTPQLSAETLYF. Incomplete CDR3 DNA: TGTGCCAGCAGTACCCCACAGCTTAGTGCAGAA.

This clone was seen a handful of times. The gene names given are mouse names. The CDR3 end falls 4 residues outside the read, so it is completed with the germline J gene. The rearrangement uses TRBV17 and TRBJ2-7; TRBD1 is a possible D gene (6 bases). Per the germline V gene, CDR1 is MNHDT and CDR2 is YYDKIL. The CDR3 is 15 amino acids. V was trimmed by 1 base and J by 0 bases, leaving 10 bases between them. The CDR3 loop is CASSRAQGSSYEQYF. CDR3 DNA, as far as it was read: TGTGCTAGCAGTAGAGCCCAGGGGAGCTCCTAT. Supplemented by reference TRBV17 and TRBJ2-7, the full variable domain reads DTTVKQNPRYKLARVGKPVNLICSQTMNHDTMYWYQKKPNQAPKLLLFYYDKILNREADTFEKFQSSRPNNSFCSLYIGSAGLEYSAMYLCASSRAQGSSYEQYFGPGTRLTVL.

About this clone: Mouse gene names and germline throughout. The read terminates 4 residues ahead of where the CDR3 ends, so the germline J gene completes it. The J gene is TRBJ2-7, the V gene TRBV19; 7 bases are shared with TRBD1. This CDR3 has 13 amino acids. CDR1 is FNHDT, CDR2 SITEND, per germline (reference sequence). CDR3 sequence: CASSFTGDHEQYF. The sequenced part of the CDR3 DNA is TGTGCCAGCAGTTTTACAGGGGACCAT.

Notes on this clone: Any gene name here is a mouse gene name. The DNA ends 4 residues before the CDR3 does, and the rest of the CDR3 is filled in from the germline J gene. This chain uses TRBV5 with TRBJ2-5, with D tentatively TRBD2 (7 bases). Per the germline V gene, CDR1 is LGHNA and CDR2 is YNLKQL (reference sequence). The CDR3 is made up of 15 amino acids. The sequenced CDR3 bases are TGTGCCAGCAGCCAAGAGGAGGGGGGCGGAGAC. The encoded protein is CASSQEEGGGD. The entire CDR3 is CASSQEEGGGDTQYF.

The sample holds a few counts of this clone. Gene names and germline refer to mouse. Read coverage stops 4 residues before the CDR3 terminus; the germline J gene supplies the remainder. The chain joins TRBV19 to TRBJ2-7, with 7 bases that match TRBD1. The germline V gene encodes CDR1 FNHDT and CDR2 SITEND (reference sequence). CDR3 size: 14 residues. The CDR3 reads CASRPRDRSYEQYF. CDR3 DNA (partial): TGTGCCAGCCGCCCCCGGGACAGATCTTAT.

This clone was observed a handful of times. Germline and genes: mouse. The read finishes 4 residues shy of the CDR3 end, and the germline J gene is used to complete it. The chain carries TRBV13-2 and TRBJ2-2, with TRBD1 matching 7 bases. Germline V gives CDR1 NNHNN, CDR2 SYGAGS (reference sequence). V dropped 3 bases and J dropped 2; count of bases not matched to a gene: 4. The CDR3 loop spans 15 amino acids. The CDR3 is CASGGFRGNTGQLYF. The covered CDR3 bases are TGTGCCAGCGGTGGATTCAGGGGGAACACCGGG.

For this clone: Gene names and germline refer to mouse. The read finishes 3 residues shy of the CDR3 end, and the germline J gene is used to complete it. The V and J genes are TRBV29 and TRBJ1-6; no clear D. TRBJ1-6 is marked as an open reading frame, function uncertain. Germline CDR1 MSHET, CDR2 SYDVDS. The V and J ends lost 4 bases and 3 bases respectively, with 10 bases between them. CDR3 length equals 15 residues. The sequenced part of the CDR3 DNA is TGTGCTAGCAGTTCCGCCAGTCTCTATAATTCGCCC. It encodes CASSSASLYNSP. The CDR3 in its entirety is CASSSASLYNSPLYF.

This clone has more than one count but fewer than ten. The genes are named according to mouse. The read gets to within 4 residues of the CDR3 end, and the germline J gene fills in the rest. Other DNA sequences in the sample encode the same CDR3. The gene calls are TRBV5 and TRBJ2-5, with 7 positions matching TRBD1. The CDR3 has 14 residues. The trim removed 0 bases at V and 3 bases at J, leaving 0 bases unmatched. Looked up from germline, CDR1 is LGHNA and CDR2 is YNLKQL (reference sequence). CDR3 region: CASSQEGQQDTQYF. CDR3 bases read: TGTGCCAGCAGCCAAGAGGGACAGCAAGAC.

The table lists this clone with a few counts. Gene names are mouse gene names. The missing CDR3 end, 4 residues past where the read stops, is filled in from the germline J gene. This sample includes further DNA sequences coding for the same CDR3. The chain has TRBV13-3 and TRBJ2-3; tentative D call: TRBD1 (6 bases). The V gene lost 7 bases and the J gene lost 0 bases, with 9 bases spanning the gap. Per germline, CDR1 NNHDY and CDR2 SYVADS. The length of the CDR3 is 13 residues. The CDR3 here is CASRTASAETLYF. CDR3 bases read: TGTGCCAGCCGGACAGCTAGTGCAGAA.

This clone has only a few counts. Mouse gene names and germline throughout. The sequence runs out 4 residues before the end of the CDR3; the remainder is reconstructed from the germline J gene. The rearrangement joins TRBV19 to TRBJ2-7, with 9 nucleotides matching TRBD2. This CDR3 contains 14 residues. Germline-derived CDR1 and CDR2 are FNHDT and SITEND (reference sequence). Trimming took 2 bases from V and 3 from J; bases not matched to a gene: 3. CDR3 protein: CASSIAGGVYEQYF. The DNA read from the CDR3 is TGTGCCAGCAGTATCGCTGGGGGGGTCTAT.

Worth noting for this clone: Genes here carry mouse names. The read terminates 4 residues ahead of where the CDR3 ends, so the germline J gene completes it. The rearrangement joins TRBV19 to TRBJ2-3; D call uncertain. With 6 bases removed from V and 2 bases from J, the gap between germline ends came to 10 bases. There are 13 residues in the CDR3. Looked up from germline, CDR1 is FNHDT and CDR2 is SITEND (reference sequence). The CDR3 sequence is CASTNFFAETLYF. CDR3 DNA (partial): TGTGCCAGCACTAACTTCTTTGCAGAA.

Note on this clone: Germline and genes: mouse. The part of the CDR3 DNA that was read is TGCACCTGCAGTGCGCGGGGACAGTTATAT. Its translation: CTCSARGQLY. The full-length CDR3 reads as CTCSARGQLYEQYF. This chain uses TRBV1 with TRBJ2-7; the match to TRBD1 covers 7 bases. The read ends 4 residues before the CDR3 terminus; that terminus is restored from the germline J gene. Germline CDR1 is NSQYPW and CDR2 is LRSPGD (reference sequence). The CDR3 spans 14 residues.

This clone was seen repeatedly, ten times or more. Any gene name here is a mouse gene name. With the read ending 4 residues before the CDR3 end, the germline J gene is used to fill in that end. This chain joins TRBV1 and TRBJ2-2; D is unclear. This CDR3 contains 15 residues. Germline assignment: CDR1 NSQYPW and CDR2 LRSPGD (reference sequence). V lost 0 bases to trimming and J lost 0 bases, with 5 bases between them. Partial CDR3 DNA: TGCACCTGCAGTGCAGATCAGGCAAACACCGGG. Its protein is CTCSADQANTG. The whole CDR3 sequence is CTCSADQANTGQLYF. Drawing the rest from reference TRBV1 and TRBJ2-2, the complete variable domain is VTLLEQNPRWRLVPRGQAVNLRCILKNSQYPWMSWYQQDLQKQLQWLFTLRSPGDKEVKSLPGADYLATRVTDTELRLQVANMSQGRTLYCTCSADQANTGQLYFGEGSKLTVL.

The table lists this clone with a few counts. Gene names denote mouse genes. The read falls 4 residues short of the CDR3 end, and the missing part is taken from the germline J gene. The same CDR3 is also encoded by other DNA sequences in this sample. The V call is TRBV13-3, the J call TRBJ2-7; 10 nucleotides agree with TRBD2. The CDR3 runs 14 residues. V lost 5 bases, J lost 1 base, and 3 bases stayed unmatched. Germline CDR1 NNHDY, CDR2 SYVADS. The CDR3 DNA, read in part, is TGTGCCAGCAGGAGGACTGGGGGTTCCTAT. As protein: CASRRTGGSY. The CDR3 in full is CASRRTGGSYEQYF.

This clone has more than one count but fewer than ten. Gene names denote mouse genes. Sequencing ends 4 residues short of the CDR3 end; the germline J gene provides the rest. Other DNA sequences within the sample encode an identical CDR3. The rearrangement uses TRBV13-1 and TRBJ2-2; 7 nucleotides match TRBD2. Trimming at V came to 3 bases and at J to 2 bases, leaving 4 bases not matched to a gene. The CDR3 extends over 15 amino acids. Per the germline V gene, CDR1 is NSHNY and CDR2 is SYGAGN. The CDR3 DNA, read in part, is TGTGCCAGCAGTGGTGCGGGGGGGAACACCGGG. Its protein product is CASSGAGGNTG. The full CDR3 is CASSGAGGNTGQLYF.

This clone was observed a few times. Mouse germline and gene names are used. The read ends 4 residues shy of where the CDR3 ends; the end is completed using the germline J gene. The chain employs TRBV13-1 and TRBJ2-3; possibly TRBD2 for D (7 bases). This CDR3 is built from 15 residues. Trimming left V 3 bases short and J 1 base short, with 12 bases between. Germline V CDR1 and CDR2: NSHNY, SYGAGN. The CDR3 bases that were read are TGTGCCAGCAGTGGAGGGGGGGAGGGTGCAGAA. Translation gives CASSGGGEGAE. The full CDR3 reads CASSGGGEGAETLYF.

This clone has more than one count but fewer than ten. Gene and germline names: mouse. The CDR3 is CASSIKGQGNSDYTF. The CDR3 DNA, read in part, is TGTGCCAGCAGTATCAAGGGACAGGGAAACTCC. The V call is TRBV19, the J call TRBJ1-2, with 9 bases matching TRBD1. The read is 4 residues too short to cover the CDR3 end, so that end is filled in from the germline J gene. Germline V gene data show CDR1 as FNHDT and CDR2 as SITEND (reference sequence). This CDR3 contains 15 residues. V gave up 2 bases and J gave up 1 base; unmatched junction bases: 3.

With regard to this clone: Gene names and germline refer to mouse. The read halts 4 residues ahead of the CDR3 end, with the missing end drawn from the germline J gene. Other DNA sequences in the sample encode the same CDR3. The chain couples TRBV19 to TRBJ2-4; unclear D gene. Per germline, CDR1 FNHDT and CDR2 SITEND (reference sequence). The V end lost 2 bases, the J end lost 0 bases, and 1 base lay between the germline ends. The CDR3 totals 12 residues. The sequenced part of the CDR3 DNA is TGTGCCAGCAGTATGAGTCAAAAC. It is translated as CASSMSQN. The entire CDR3 is CASSMSQNTLYF.

This clone was counted between two and nine times. The gene names here belong to mouse. The CDR3 end lies 4 residues beyond the end of the read and is filled in from the germline J gene. The chain couples TRBV19 to TRBJ2-2; 11 nucleotides line up with TRBD2. V lost 2 bases and J lost 3; bases outside the gene matches: 0. The CDR3 is 15 amino acids. CDR1 and CDR2 (germline): FNHDT, SITEND (reference sequence). The CDR3 bases that were read are TGTGCCAGCAGTATGGGACTGGGGGACACCGGG. The encoded protein is CASSMGLGDTG. The whole CDR3 region reads CASSMGLGDTGQLYF. Full variable domain (outside the CDR3, taken from reference TRBV19 and TRBJ2-2): GGIITQTPKFLIGQEGQKLTLKCQQNFNHDTMYWYRQDSGKGLRLIYYSITENDLQKGDLSEGYDASREKKSSFSLTVTSAQKNEMAVFLCASSMGLGDTGQLYFGEGSKLTVL.

This clone was observed a handful of times. A read error may explain this, as a much larger clone is one base away. Gene names are mouse gene names. The read finishes 4 residues shy of the CDR3 end, and the germline J gene is used to complete it. The chain employs TRBV5 and TRBJ2-5, with D possibly being TRBD2 (5 bases). Germline assignment: CDR1 LGHNA and CDR2 YNLKQL (reference sequence). CDR3 size: 14 residues. V was cut by 2 bases and J by 0 bases, with 6 bases left in between. CDR3 in amino acids: CASSQSGNQDTQYF. The sequenced CDR3 bases are TGTGCCAGCAGCCAATCTGGGAACCAAGAC.

This clone was detected a few times. Mouse gene names apply. The sequenced fragment ends 4 residues before the CDR3 boundary, so the rest is inferred from the germline J gene. Other DNA sequences within the sample encode an identical CDR3. This chain links TRBV1 with TRBJ2-1, with 7 bases aligning to TRBD2. The CDR3 is 15 residues long. CDR1 and CDR2 from the germline V gene are NSQYPW and LRSPGD (reference sequence). J lost 0 bases, V lost 3 bases, and 2 bases had no gene match. The sequenced CDR3 bases are TGCACCTGCAGTGCCGACTGGGATAACTATGCT. Its translation: CTCSADWDNYA. Given in full, the CDR3 is CTCSADWDNYAEQFF.

Worth noting for this clone: Gene names are the mouse ones. Sequencing ends 4 residues short of the CDR3 end; the germline J gene provides the rest. The chain recombines TRBV19 with TRBJ2-7, with D possibly being TRBD1 (6 bases). The CDR3 extends over 13 amino acids. CDR1 and CDR2 from the germline V gene are FNHDT and SITEND (reference sequence). Trimming shortened V by 4 bases and J by 3 bases, and 11 bases separated the two germline ends. This chain's CDR3 is CASSDPGDYEQYF. The sequenced part of the CDR3 DNA is TGTGCCAGCAGTGACCCAGGGGACTAT.

As concerns this clone: Mouse gene names apply. Read sequence stops 4 residues before the CDR3 end, and the germline J gene provides the missing end. This sequence joins TRBV13-1 and TRBJ2-3; 11 positions agree with TRBD2. The CDR3 spans 16 residues. V shed 3 bases, J shed 2 bases, and the junction held 5 bases outside the gene matches. From germline, CDR1 is NSHNY and CDR2 SYGAGN. The CDR3: CASSGTGGALAETLYF. CDR3 DNA (partial): TGTGCCAGCAGTGGAACTGGGGGGGCGCTTGCAGAA.

As regards this clone: Genes and germline are mouse. The CDR3 goes on 4 residues after the read ends, and that part is filled in from the germline J gene. The chain employs TRBV13-1 and TRBJ2-1; a weak D match, TRBD1 (6 bases). The CDR3 covers 14 residues. Germline V gene sequence: CDR1 NSHNY, CDR2 SYGAGN. Between the trimmed V and J ends, which lost 1 base and 4 bases, there was a span of 9 bases. CDR3 region: CASSDQGQYAEQFF. CDR3 DNA, as far as it was read: TGTGCCAGCAGTGATCAGGGACAATATGCT.

This clone was picked up a small number of times. Genes here carry mouse names. Read coverage stops 4 residues before the CDR3 terminus; the germline J gene supplies the remainder. J is TRBJ2-5 and V is TRBV13-3; 11 bases line up with TRBD1. CDR3 length equals 15 residues. Germline CDR1 is NNHDY and CDR2 is SYVADS. CDR3 bases read: TGTGCCAGCAGTGGTCCGGGGGACAGGGGGGAC. Protein: CASSGPGDRGD. The whole CDR3 protein reads CASSGPGDRGDTQYF.

The table lists this clone with a few counts. Mouse names are used for the genes. The CDR3 is cut off 4 residues early in the read; its end comes from the germline J gene. The chain is built from TRBV13-3 and TRBJ2-3, with 9 bases lining up with TRBD2. The junction had 5 bases not matched to a gene; V was cut back by 3 bases and J by 0 bases. The CDR3 is 16 residues long. Germline values: CDR1 NNHDY, CDR2 SYVADS. The CDR3 sequence is CASSVTGGPSAETLYF. The covered CDR3 bases are TGTGCCAGCAGTGTGACTGGGGGACCTAGTGCAGAA.